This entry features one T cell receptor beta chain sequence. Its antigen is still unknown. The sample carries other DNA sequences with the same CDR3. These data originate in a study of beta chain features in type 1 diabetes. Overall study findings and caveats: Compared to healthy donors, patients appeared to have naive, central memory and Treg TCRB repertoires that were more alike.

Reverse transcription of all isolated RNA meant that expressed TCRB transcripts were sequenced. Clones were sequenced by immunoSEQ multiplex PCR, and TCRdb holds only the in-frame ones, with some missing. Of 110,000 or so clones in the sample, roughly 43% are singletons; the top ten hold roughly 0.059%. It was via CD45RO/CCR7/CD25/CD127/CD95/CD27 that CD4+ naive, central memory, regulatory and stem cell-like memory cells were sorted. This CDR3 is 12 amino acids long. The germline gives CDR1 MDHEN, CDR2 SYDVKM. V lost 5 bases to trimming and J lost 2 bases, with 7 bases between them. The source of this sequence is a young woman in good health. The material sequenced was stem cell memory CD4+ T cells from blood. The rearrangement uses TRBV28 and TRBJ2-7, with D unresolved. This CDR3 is CASSLRAYEQYF. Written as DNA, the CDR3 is TGTGCCAGCAGTCTGAGAGCCTACGAGCAGTACTTC.